This T cell receptor beta chain was documented in a study of T cells in Graves' hyperthyroidism and ophthalmopathy. The table lists this clonotype with many counts. RNA transcripts were the template for amplifying TCR beta CDR3 regions. HTBI primers drove first-round RT-PCR of the TCR CDR3. TCRdb fed the multiplex PCR reads into MiXCR, producing one record per CDR3 protein. The data contain around 520,000 distinct CDR3 sequences, 14% of them singletons. V gave up 4 bases and J gave up 3 bases; unmatched junction bases: 4. This CDR3 contains 14 residues. Germline V gene data show CDR1 as SGHDT and CDR2 as YYEEEE.

The receptor comes from a woman aged 18-30 years with Graves' hyperthyroidism. The V call is TRBV5-6, the J call TRBJ2-1; TRBD2 agrees at 7 bases. What was sequenced was blood. CDR3 protein: CASSGGGGYNEQFF. The CDR3, as DNA: TGTGCCAGCAGCGGGGGGGGAGGCTACAATGAGCAGTTCTTC.